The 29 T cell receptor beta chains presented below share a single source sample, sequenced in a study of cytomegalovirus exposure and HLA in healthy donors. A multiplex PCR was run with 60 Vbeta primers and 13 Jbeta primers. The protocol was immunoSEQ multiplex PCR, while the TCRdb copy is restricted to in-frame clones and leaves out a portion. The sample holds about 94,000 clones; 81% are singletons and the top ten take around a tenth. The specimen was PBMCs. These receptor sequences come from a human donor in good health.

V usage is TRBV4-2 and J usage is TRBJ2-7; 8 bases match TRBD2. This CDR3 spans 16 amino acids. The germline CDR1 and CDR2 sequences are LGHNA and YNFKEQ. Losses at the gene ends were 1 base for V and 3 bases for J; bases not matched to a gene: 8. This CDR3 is CASSQGRAGGGYEQYF. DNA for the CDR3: TGTGCCAGCAGCCAAGGGCGGGCGGGGGGAGGCTACGAGCAGTACTTC.

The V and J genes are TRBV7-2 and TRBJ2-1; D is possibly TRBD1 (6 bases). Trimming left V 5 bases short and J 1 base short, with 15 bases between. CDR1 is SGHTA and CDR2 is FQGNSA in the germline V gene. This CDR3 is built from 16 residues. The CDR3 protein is CASSKQGTPSYNEQFF. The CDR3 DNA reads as TGTGCCAGCAGCAAGCAGGGGACGCCGTCCTACAATGAGCAGTTCTTC.

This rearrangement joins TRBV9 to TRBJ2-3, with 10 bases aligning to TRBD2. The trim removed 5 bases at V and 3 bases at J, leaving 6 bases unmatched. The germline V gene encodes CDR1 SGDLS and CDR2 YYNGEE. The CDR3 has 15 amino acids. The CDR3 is CASRSLAGGTDTQYF. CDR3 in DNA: TGTGCCAGCAGGTCCTTAGCGGGAGGAACAGATACGCAGTATTTT.

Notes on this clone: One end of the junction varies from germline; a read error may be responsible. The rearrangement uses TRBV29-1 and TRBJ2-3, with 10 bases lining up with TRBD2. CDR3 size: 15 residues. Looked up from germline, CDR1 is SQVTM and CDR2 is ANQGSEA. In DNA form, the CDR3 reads TGCAGCCTTGAAGCGAGCGGGAGGGCCGCAGATACGCAGTATTTT. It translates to CSLEASGRAADTQYF.

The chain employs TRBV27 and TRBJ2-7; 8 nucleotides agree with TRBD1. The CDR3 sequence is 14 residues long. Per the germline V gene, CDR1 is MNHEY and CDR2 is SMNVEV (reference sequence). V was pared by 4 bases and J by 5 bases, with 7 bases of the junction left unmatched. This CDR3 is CASSYQGARNEQYF. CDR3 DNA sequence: TGTGCCAGCAGTTATCAGGGGGCTAGGAACGAGCAGTACTTC.

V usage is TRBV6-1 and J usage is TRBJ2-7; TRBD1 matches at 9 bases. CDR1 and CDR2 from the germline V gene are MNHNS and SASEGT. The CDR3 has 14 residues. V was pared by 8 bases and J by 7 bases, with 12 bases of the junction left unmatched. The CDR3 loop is CASDPGQGREEQYF. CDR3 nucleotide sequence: TGTGCCAGCGACCCGGGACAGGGTCGGGAAGAGCAGTACTTC.

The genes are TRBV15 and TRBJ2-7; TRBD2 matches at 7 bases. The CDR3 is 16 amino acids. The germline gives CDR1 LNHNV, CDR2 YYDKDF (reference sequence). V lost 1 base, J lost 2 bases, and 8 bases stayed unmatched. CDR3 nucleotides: TGTGCCACCAGCAGAGGCGTGGGGGGGTCAGCCTACGAGCAGTACTTC. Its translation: CATSRGVGGSAYEQYF.

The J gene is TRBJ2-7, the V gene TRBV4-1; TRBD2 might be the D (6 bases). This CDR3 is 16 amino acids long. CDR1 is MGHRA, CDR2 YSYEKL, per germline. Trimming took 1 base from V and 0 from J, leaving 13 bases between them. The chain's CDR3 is CASSQAGLATSYEQYF. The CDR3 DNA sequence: TGCGCCAGCAGCCAAGCGGGGCTAGCGACCTCCTACGAGCAGTACTTC.

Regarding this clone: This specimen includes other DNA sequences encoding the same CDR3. DNA of the CDR3: TGCGCCAGCAGCCAGGCACAGGGAGTGGGCTACGAGCAGTACTTC. This gives the protein CASSQAQGVGYEQYF. The J gene is TRBJ2-7, the V gene TRBV4-1, with D perhaps TRBD1 (6 bases). V shed 3 bases and J shed 3 bases, with 15 bases lying between them. Germline V lookup: CDR1 MGHRA, CDR2 YSYEKL. There are 15 residues in the CDR3.

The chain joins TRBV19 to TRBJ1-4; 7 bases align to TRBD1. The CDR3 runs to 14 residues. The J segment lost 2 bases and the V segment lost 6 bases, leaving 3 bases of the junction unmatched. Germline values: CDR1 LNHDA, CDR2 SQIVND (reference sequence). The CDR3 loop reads CASRLTGTNEKLFF. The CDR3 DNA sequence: TGTGCCAGTAGGTTGACAGGGACTAATGAAAAACTGTTTTTT.

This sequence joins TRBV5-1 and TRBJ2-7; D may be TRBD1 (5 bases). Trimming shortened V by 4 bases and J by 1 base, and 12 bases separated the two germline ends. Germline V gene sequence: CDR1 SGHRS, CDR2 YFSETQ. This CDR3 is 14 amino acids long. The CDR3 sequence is CASSPTTGSYEQYF. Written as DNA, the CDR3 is TGCGCCAGCAGCCCAACTACAGGTTCCTACGAGCAGTACTTC.

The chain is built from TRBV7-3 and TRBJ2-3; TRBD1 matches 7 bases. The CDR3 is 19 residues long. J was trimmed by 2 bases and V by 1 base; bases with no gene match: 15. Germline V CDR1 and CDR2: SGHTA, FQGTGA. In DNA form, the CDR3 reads TGTGCCAGCAGCTTAAAAGGGTCCGACAGGGTAATAACCACAGATACGCAGTATTTT. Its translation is CASSLKGSDRVITTDTQYF.

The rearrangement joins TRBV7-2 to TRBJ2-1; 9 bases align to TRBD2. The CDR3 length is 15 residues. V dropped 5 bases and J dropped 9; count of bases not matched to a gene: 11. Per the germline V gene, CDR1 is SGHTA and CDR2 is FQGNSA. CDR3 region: CASSLRGGAFREQFF. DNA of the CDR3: TGTGCCAGCAGCCTCCGCGGGGGGGCCTTCCGTGAGCAGTTCTTC.

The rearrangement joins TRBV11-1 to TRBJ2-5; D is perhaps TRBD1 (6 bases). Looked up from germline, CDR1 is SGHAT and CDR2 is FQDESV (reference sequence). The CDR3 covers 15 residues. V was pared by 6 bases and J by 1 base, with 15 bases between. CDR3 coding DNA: TGTGCCAGCAGGAAACAGGGTTTCCCCCAAGAGACCCAGTACTTC. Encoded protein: CASRKQGFPQETQYF.

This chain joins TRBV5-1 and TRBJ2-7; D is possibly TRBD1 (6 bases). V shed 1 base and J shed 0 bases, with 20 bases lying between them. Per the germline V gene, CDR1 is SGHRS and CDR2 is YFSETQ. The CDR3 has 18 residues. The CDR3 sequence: CASSLLPGQIRSSYEQYF. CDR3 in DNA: TGCGCCAGCAGCTTGCTTCCAGGACAGATCAGAAGCTCCTACGAGCAGTACTTC.

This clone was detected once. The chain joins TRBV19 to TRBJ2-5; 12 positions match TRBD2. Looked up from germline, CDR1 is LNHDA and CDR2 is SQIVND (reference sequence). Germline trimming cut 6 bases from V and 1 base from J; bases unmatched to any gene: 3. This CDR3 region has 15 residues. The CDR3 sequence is CASRTSGGIQETQYF. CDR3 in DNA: TGTGCCAGTAGAACTAGCGGGGGGATCCAAGAGACCCAGTACTTC.

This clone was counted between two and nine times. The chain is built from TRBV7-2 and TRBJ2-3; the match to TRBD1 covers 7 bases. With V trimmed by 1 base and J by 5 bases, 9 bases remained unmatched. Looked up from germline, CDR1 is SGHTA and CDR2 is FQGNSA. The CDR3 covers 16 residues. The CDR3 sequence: CASSLGEGQGEDTQYF. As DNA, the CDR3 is TGTGCCAGCAGCTTAGGAGAGGGCCAGGGGGAAGATACGCAGTATTTT.

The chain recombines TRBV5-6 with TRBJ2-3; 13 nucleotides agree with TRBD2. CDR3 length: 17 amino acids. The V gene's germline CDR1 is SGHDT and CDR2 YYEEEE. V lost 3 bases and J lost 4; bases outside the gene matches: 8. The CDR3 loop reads CASSYRRTSGRSDTQYF. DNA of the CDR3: TGTGCCAGCAGCTACCGCCGGACTAGCGGGAGATCAGATACGCAGTATTTT.

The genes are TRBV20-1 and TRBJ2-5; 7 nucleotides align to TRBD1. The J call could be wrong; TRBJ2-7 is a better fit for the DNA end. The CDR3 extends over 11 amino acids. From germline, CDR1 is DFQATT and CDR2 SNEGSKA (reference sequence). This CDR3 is CSPGRGNEQYF. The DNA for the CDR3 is TGCAGCCCCGGCAGGGGGAACGAGCAGTACTTC.

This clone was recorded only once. CDR3 loop: CASSSGGRNTGELFF. The CDR3 DNA is TGTGCCAGCAGCTCGGGGGGCCGGAACACCGGGGAGCTGTTTTTT. The genes are TRBV7-3 and TRBJ2-2; tentatively, D is TRBD2 (7 bases). Germline CDR1 is SGHTA and CDR2 is FQGTGA. This CDR3 comprises 15 residues. Trimming took 4 bases from V and 1 from J, leaving 10 bases between them.

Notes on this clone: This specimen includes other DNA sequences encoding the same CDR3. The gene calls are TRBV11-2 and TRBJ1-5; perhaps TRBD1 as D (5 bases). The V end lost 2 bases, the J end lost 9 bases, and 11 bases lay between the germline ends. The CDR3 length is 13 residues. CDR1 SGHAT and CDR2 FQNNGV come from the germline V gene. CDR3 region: CASSLTGSGPQHF. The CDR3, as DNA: TGTGCCAGCAGCTTAACAGGCTCGGGGCCCCAGCATTTT.

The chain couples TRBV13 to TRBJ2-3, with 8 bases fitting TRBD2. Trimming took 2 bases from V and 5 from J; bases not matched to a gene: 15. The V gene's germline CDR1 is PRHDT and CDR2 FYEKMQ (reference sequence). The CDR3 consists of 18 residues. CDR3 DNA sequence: TGTGCCAGCAGCTTAAGGACGGGGGGGCTGGTCGGTGGAGATACGCAGTATTTT. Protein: CASSLRTGGLVGGDTQYF.

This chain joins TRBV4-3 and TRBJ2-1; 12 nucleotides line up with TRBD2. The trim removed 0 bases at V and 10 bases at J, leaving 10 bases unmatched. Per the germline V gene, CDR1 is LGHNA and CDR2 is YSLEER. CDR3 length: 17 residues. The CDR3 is CASSQDRGASGRGEQFF. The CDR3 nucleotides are TGCGCCAGCAGCCAAGATCGAGGGGCTAGCGGGAGGGGAGAGCAGTTCTTC.

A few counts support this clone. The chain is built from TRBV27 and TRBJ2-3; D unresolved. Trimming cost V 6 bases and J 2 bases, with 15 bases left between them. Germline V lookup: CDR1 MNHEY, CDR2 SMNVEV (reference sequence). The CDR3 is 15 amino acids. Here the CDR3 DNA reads TGTGCCAGCAGCTCCCTGACACTCTACACAGATACGCAGTATTTT. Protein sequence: CASSSLTLYTDTQYF.

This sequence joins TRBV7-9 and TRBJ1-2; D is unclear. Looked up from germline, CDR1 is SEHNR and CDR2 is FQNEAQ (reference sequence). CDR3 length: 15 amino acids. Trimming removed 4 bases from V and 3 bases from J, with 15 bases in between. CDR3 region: CASSSTITPHYGYTF. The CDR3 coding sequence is TGTGCCAGCAGCTCCACTATTACCCCCCACTATGGCTACACCTTC.

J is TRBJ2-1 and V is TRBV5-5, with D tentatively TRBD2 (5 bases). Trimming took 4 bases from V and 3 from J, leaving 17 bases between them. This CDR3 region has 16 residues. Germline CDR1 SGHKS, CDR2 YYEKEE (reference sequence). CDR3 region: CASSPEADLNYNEQFF. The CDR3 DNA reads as TGTGCCAGCAGCCCGGAGGCGGACTTGAACTACAATGAGCAGTTCTTC.

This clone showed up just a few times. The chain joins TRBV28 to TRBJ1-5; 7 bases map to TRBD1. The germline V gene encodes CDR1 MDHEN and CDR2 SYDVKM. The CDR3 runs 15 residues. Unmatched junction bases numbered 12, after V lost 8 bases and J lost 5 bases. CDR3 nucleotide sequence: TGTGCCAGCCTGAGGGTACAGGGGCGCGATCAGCCCCAGCATTTT. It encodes CASLRVQGRDQPQHF.

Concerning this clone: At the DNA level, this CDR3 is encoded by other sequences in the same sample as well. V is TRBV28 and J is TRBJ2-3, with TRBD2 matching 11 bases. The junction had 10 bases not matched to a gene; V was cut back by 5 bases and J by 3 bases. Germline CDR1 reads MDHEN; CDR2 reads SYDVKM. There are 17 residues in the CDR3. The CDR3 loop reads CASSKTLAGGETDTQYF. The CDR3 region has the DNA TGTGCCAGCAGTAAGACGCTAGCGGGAGGAGAGACAGATACGCAGTATTTT.

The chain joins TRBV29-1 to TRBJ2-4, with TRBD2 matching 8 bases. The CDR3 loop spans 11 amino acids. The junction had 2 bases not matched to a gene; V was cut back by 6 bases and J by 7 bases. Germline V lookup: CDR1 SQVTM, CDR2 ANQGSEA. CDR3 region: CSVRGGNIQYF. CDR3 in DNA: TGCAGCGTCCGGGGGGGGAACATTCAGTACTTC.